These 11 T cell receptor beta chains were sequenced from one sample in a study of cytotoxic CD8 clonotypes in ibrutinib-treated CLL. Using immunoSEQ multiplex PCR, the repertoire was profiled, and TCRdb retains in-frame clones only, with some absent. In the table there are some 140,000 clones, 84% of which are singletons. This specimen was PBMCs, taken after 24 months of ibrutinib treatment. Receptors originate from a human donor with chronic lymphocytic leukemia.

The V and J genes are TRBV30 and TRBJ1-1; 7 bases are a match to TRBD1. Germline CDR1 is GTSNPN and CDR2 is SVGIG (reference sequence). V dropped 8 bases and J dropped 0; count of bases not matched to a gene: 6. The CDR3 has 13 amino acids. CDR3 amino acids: CARGDSMNTEAFF. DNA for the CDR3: TGTGCCAGGGGGGACAGCATGAACACTGAAGCTTTCTTT.

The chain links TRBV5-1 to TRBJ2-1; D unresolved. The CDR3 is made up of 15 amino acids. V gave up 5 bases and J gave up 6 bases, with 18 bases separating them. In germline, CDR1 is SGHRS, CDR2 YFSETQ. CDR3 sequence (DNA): TGCGCCAGCAGATTAACCGGGTCCCGAGGCAATGAGCAGTTCTTC. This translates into CASRLTGSRGNEQFF.

CDR3 sequence: CASSLLLRDVQYEQYF. CDR3 bases: TGCGCCAGCAGCTTGCTCCTCAGGGACGTTCAGTACGAGCAGTACTTC. This chain links TRBV5-1 with TRBJ2-7, with D tentatively TRBD1 or TRBD2 (5 bases each). The CDR3 spans 16 residues. The V end lost 1 base, the J end lost 4 bases, and 18 bases lay between the germline ends. Germline CDR1 and CDR2: SGHRS and YFSETQ. The entire variable domain, with the rest obtained from reference TRBV5-1 and TRBJ2-7, is as follows: KAGVTQTPRYLIKTRGQQVTLSCSPISGHRSVSWYQQTPGQGLQFLFEYFSETQRNKGNFPGRFSGRQFSNSRSEMNVSTLELGDSALYLCASSLLLRDVQYEQYFGPGTRLTVT.

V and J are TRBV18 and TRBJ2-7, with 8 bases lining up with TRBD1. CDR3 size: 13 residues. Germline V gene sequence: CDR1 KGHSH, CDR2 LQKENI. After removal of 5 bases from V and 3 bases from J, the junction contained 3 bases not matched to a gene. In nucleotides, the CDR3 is TGTGCCAGCTCAACCGGACAGGGCTACGAGCAGTACTTC. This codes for CASSTGQGYEQYF.

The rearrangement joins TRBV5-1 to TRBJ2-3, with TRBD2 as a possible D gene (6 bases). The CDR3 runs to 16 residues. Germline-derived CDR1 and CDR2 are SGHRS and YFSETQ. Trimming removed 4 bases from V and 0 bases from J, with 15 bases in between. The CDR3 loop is CASSPVPGGSTDTQYF. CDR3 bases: TGCGCCAGCAGCCCAGTGCCTGGGGGGAGCACAGATACGCAGTATTTT. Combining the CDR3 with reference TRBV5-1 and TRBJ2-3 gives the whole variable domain KAGVTQTPRYLIKTRGQQVTLSCSPISGHRSVSWYQQTPGQGLQFLFEYFSETQRNKGNFPGRFSGRQFSNSRSEMNVSTLELGDSALYLCASSPVPGGSTDTQYFGPGTRLTVL.

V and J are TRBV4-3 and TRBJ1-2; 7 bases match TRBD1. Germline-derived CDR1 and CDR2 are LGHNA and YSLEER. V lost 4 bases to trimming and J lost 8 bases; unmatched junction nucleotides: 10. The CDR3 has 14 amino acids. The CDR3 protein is CASSLGRGPGGYTF. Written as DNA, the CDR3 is TGCGCCAGCAGCCTAGGGAGGGGGCCTGGCGGCTACACCTTC.

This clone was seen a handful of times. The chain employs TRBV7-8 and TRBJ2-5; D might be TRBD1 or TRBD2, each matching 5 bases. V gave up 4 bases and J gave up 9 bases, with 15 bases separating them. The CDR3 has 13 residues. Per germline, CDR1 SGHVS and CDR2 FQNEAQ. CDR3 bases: TGTGCCAGCAGCTCCGGGACGGTCGGGGCCCAGTACTTC. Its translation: CASSSGTVGAQYF.

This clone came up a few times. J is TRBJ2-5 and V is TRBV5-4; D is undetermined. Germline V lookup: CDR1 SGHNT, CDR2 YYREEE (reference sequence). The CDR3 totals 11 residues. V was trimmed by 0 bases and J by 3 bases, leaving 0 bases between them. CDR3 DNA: TGTGCCAGCAGCTTGGAAGAGACCCAGTACTTC. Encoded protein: CASSLEETQYF.

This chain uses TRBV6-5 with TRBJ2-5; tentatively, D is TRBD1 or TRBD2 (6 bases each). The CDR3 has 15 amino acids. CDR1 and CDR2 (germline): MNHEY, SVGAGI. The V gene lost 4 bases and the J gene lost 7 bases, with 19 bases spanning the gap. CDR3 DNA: TGTGCCAGCAGTTTCGCGACTGGTGGGGGGCGGACCCAGTACTTC. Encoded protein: CASSFATGGGRTQYF.

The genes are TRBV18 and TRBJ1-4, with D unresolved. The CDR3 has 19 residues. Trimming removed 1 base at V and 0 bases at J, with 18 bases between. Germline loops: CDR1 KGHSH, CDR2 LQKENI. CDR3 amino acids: CASSPLPGSIDATNEKLFF. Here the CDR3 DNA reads TGTGCCAGCTCACCACTCCCCGGGAGTATAGATGCAACTAATGAAAAACTGTTTTTT.

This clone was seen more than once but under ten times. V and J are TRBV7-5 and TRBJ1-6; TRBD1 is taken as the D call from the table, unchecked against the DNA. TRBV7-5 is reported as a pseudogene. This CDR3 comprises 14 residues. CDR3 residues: CARRGDTRPSPLHF. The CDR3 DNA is TGTGCCAGAAGGGGGGACACACGGCCCTCACCCCTCCACTTT.